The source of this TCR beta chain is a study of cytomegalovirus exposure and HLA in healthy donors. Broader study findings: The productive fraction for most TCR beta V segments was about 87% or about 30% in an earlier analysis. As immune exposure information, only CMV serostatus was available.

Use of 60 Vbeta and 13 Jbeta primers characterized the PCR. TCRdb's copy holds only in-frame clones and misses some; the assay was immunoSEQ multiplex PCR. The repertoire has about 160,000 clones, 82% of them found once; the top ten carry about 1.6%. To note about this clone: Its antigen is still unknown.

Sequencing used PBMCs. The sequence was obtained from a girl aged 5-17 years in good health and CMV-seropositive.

CDR3 sequence reads: CSVATGGETQYF. CDR3 nucleotides: TGCAGCGTTGCTACAGGGGGAGAGACCCAGTACTTC. The J gene is TRBJ2-5, the V gene TRBV29-1; TRBD1 agrees at 8 bases. The CDR3 is 12 amino acids. The germline CDR1 and CDR2 sequences are SQVTM and ANQGSEA. V dropped 4 bases and J dropped 4; count of bases not matched to a gene: 2. Complete variable domain (other parts from reference TRBV29-1 and TRBJ2-5): SAVISQKPSRDICQRGTSLTIQCQVDSQVTMMFWYRQQPGQSLTLIATANQGSEATYESGFVIDKFPISRPNLTFSTLTVSNMSPEDSSIYLCSVATGGETQYFGPGTRLLVL.